The 9 T cell receptor beta chains presented below share a single source sample, sequenced in a study of post-analysis software for immune sequencing data. TCR beta cDNA libraries included unique molecular identifiers. TCRdb re-called the PCR reads through MiXCR, storing one row per CDR3 protein. The sample includes some 450,000 distinct CDR3 sequences, approximately 46% of them seen just once. Study conclusions and caveats: Among a few TRBV segments more frequent in patients than controls were TRBV5-6, TRBV5-1 and TRBV20-1.

No antigens are known for them. The sequenced sample was blood. The receptors shown here come from a girl aged 10-17 years with multiple sclerosis.

This chain joins TRBV7-3 and TRBJ1-1; D is unclear. Trimming took 5 bases from V and 0 from J, leaving 10 bases between them. The CDR3 loop spans 14 amino acids. Germline V gives CDR1 SGHTA, CDR2 FQGTGA. In DNA form, the CDR3 reads TGTGCCAGCAGCCCCGGGTTGGTGAACACTGAAGCTTTCTTT. This gives the protein CASSPGLVNTEAFF.

This chain joins TRBV27 and TRBJ1-2; weak D call: TRBD1 (5 bases). The V and J ends lost 5 bases and 3 bases respectively, with 10 bases between them. Per germline, CDR1 MNHEY and CDR2 SMNVEV (reference sequence). The CDR3 is 13 residues long. CDR3 region: CASSEAGDYGYTF. The CDR3 nucleotides read TGTGCCAGCAGTGAGGCGGGGGACTATGGCTACACCTTC.

The V and J genes are TRBV5-8 and TRBJ1-4; D is perhaps TRBD1 (5 bases). This CDR3 has 18 residues. Trimming took off 4 bases at V and 8 bases at J, with 27 bases between the two ends. Germline V gives CDR1 SGHTS, CDR2 YDEGEE. The CDR3 DNA reads as TGTGCCAGCAGCCACTCCACGGTGACAGATATTAGGAGAGAAAAACTGTTTTTT. The encoded protein is CASSHSTVTDIRREKLFF.

This clonotype was seen only a few times. This chain connects TRBV6-6 to TRBJ2-3; D is undetermined. The ends were cut back, 7 bases at V and 7 bases at J, with 24 bases in the middle. The V gene's germline CDR1 is MNHNY and CDR2 SVGAGI (reference sequence). The CDR3 extends over 16 amino acids. The CDR3 is CASNKPGRALGHTQYF. CDR3 bases: TGTGCCAGCAACAAACCCGGTAGGGCCCTTGGCCATACGCAGTATTTT.

The chain combines TRBV2 with TRBJ2-4; D is uncertain. Deletions cut 0 bases from V and 0 bases from J, with 12 bases between. The CDR3 contains 17 residues. Per the germline V gene, CDR1 is SNHLY and CDR2 is FYNNEI. CDR3 loop: CASSEAIGLLAKNIQYF. The CDR3 bases are TGTGCCAGCAGTGAAGCTATAGGGCTCCTAGCCAAAAACATTCAGTACTTC.

This chain uses TRBV7-8 with TRBJ2-7, with 12 bases aligning to TRBD2. Germline V CDR1 and CDR2: SGHVS, FQNEAQ. This CDR3 has 14 residues. After removal of 9 bases from V and 4 bases from J, the junction contained 7 bases not matched to a gene. This CDR3 reads CASSRTSGDYEQYF. In nucleotides, the CDR3 is TGTGCCAGTAGCCGGACTAGCGGGGATTACGAGCAGTACTTC. Full variable domain (missing parts from reference TRBV7-8 and TRBJ2-7): GAGVSQSPRYKVAKRGQDVALRCDPISGHVSLFWYQQALGQGPEFLTYFQNEAQLDKSGLPSDRFFAERPEGSVSTLKIQRTQQEDSAVYLCASSRTSGDYEQYFGPGTRLTVT.

V and J are TRBV20-1 and TRBJ2-3, with a possible D match to TRBD2 (6 bases). The CDR3 totals 16 residues. The V gene's germline CDR1 is DFQATT and CDR2 SNEGSKA (reference sequence). V lost 2 bases and J 0 bases, leaving 15 bases between the germline ends. CDR3 bases: TGCAGTGCTAGATGGCGGCGGGGCCTGAGCACAGATACGCAGTATTTT. Amino acid sequence: CSARWRRGLSTDTQYF.

This sequence joins TRBV10-3 and TRBJ2-1; TRBD2 aligns across 8 bases. The CDR3 contains 14 residues. Trimming at V came to 5 bases and at J to 5 bases, leaving 5 bases not matched to a gene. CDR1 and CDR2 from the germline V gene are ENHRY and SYGVKD. The CDR3 spells CAISLAGRDNEQFF. CDR3 DNA: TGTGCCATCAGTCTAGCGGGCCGAGACAATGAGCAGTTCTTC.

V and J are TRBV10-3 and TRBJ2-1; the D is unclear. Trimming pared 7 bases from V and 4 bases from J, leaving 11 bases between. This CDR3 has 13 amino acids. Germline CDR1 and CDR2: ENHRY and SYGVKD. CDR3 DNA sequence: TGTGCCATCACCGAGGAGATGTACAATGAGCAGTTCTTC. Protein: CAITEEMYNEQFF.